These 8 T cell receptor beta chains were all obtained from the same sample, sequenced in a study of cytomegalovirus exposure and HLA in healthy donors. PCR involved 60 Vbeta and 13 Jbeta primers. This table comes from immunoSEQ multiplex PCR, and its TCRdb copy is limited to in-frame clones, with some not included. The sample records 110,000 to 150,000 clones, roughly three quarters being singletons. The sample consisted of PBMCs. All receptors come from a man in his fifties or sixties in good health and CMV-seronegative.

This chain links TRBV5-6 with TRBJ1-1, with D possibly matching TRBD1 (6 bases). Between the trimmed V and J ends, which lost 4 bases and 4 bases, there was a span of 14 bases. The CDR3 loop spans 14 amino acids. Germline values: CDR1 SGHDT, CDR2 YYEEEE. Written as DNA, the CDR3 is TGTGCCAGCAGCAAAAAACAGGGTTTCACTGAAGCTTTCTTT. Amino acids: CASSKKQGFTEAFF.

CDR3 bases: TGTGCCAGCAGTGCCGAGCGGGAACTAGCGGGAGACTACAATGAGCAGTTCTTC. Translating gives CASSAERELAGDYNEQFF. J is TRBJ2-1 and V is TRBV27, with 11 bases identical to TRBD2. Germline CDR1 and CDR2: MNHEY and SMNVEV (reference sequence). This CDR3 spans 18 amino acids. Trimming took 5 bases from V and 3 from J; bases not matched to a gene: 12.

This clone is a singleton in its sample. The chain employs TRBV28 and TRBJ2-4, with 12 positions matching TRBD2. With 2 bases clipped from V and 9 bases from J, the junction kept 5 bases outside the gene matches. Per the germline V gene, CDR1 is MDHEN and CDR2 is SYDVKM. The CDR3 spans 15 residues. CDR3 nucleotide sequence: TGTGCCAGCAGTTTACCGACTAGCGGGGGAGGCATTCAGTACTTC. Translated, it gives CASSLPTSGGGIQYF. Variable domain in full (rest from reference TRBV28 and TRBJ2-4): DVKVTQSSRYLVKRTGEKVFLECVQDMDHENMFWYRQDPGLGLRLIYFSYDVKMKEKGDIPEGYSVSREKKERFSLILESASTNQTSMYLCASSLPTSGGGIQYFGAGTRLSVL.

The chain combines TRBV6-1 with TRBJ1-2; 10 bases are a match to TRBD1. The germline CDR1 and CDR2 sequences are MNHNS and SASEGT. V trimming: 7 bases; J trimming: 7 bases; junction bases outside the gene matches: 6. The CDR3 has 13 residues. CDR3 DNA sequence: TGTGCCAGCATCGGGACAGGGGCTGGTGGCTACACCTTC. Protein sequence: CASIGTGAGGYTF.

This clone has more than one count but fewer than ten. This rearrangement joins TRBV5-4 to TRBJ1-2; 10 bases agree with TRBD1. The V segment lost 3 bases and the J segment 6 bases; nucleotides outside the gene matches: 8. The CDR3 is made up of 15 amino acids. Germline CDR1 is SGHNT and CDR2 is YYREEE (reference sequence). For the CDR3, the DNA is TGTGCCAGCAGCTCGCCGGGACAGGGGTCGCATGGCTACACCTTC. Residues: CASSSPGQGSHGYTF.

This chain links TRBV6-1 with TRBJ1-2; no clear D gene. From germline, CDR1 is MNHNS and CDR2 SASEGT. The V and J ends lost 4 bases and 4 bases respectively, with 10 bases between them. This CDR3 spans 13 amino acids. The CDR3 region has the DNA TGTGCCAGCAGTGCCCAACTATCCTATGGCTACACCTTC. Amino acids: CASSAQLSYGYTF.

In DNA form, the CDR3 reads TGTGCCAGCAGCTTTAGGGGGACTAGCGGGGAGGGGTACAATGAGCAGTTCTTC. Its protein product is CASSFRGTSGEGYNEQFF. The chain carries TRBV11-2 and TRBJ2-1; 13 bases are a match to TRBD2. Germline CDR1 reads SGHAT; CDR2 reads FQNNGV. The ends lost 3 bases at V and 4 bases at J; junction bases unmatched: 9. The CDR3 contains 18 residues.

The rearrangement links TRBV7-9 to TRBJ2-1; 8 bases agree with TRBD2. The V gene's germline CDR1 is SEHNR and CDR2 FQNEAQ (reference sequence). CDR3 size: 14 residues. The ends lost 6 bases at V and 9 bases at J; junction bases unmatched: 10. The CDR3 spells CASRFGTSTGEQFF. The CDR3 bases are TGTGCCAGCAGGTTTGGGACTAGTACCGGTGAGCAGTTCTTC.